This T cell receptor beta chain was profiled in a study of blood T cell repertoires in COVID-19. In the source study's methods: Using reference gene primer amplification, nucleated cell counts were estimated. Profiling relied on immunoSEQ multiplex PCR, and the TCRdb table lists in-frame clones only, not all of them. Clone size and the V and J calls come from that table; the DNA yielded D and trimming. The sample comprises hundreds of thousands of clones, around 87% of which are singletons, and roughly 2% rests with the top ten. The CDR3 has 15 amino acids. With 6 bases clipped from V and 6 bases from J, the junction kept 9 bases outside the gene matches. Germline CDR1 MDHEN, CDR2 SYDVKM.

Input material: PBMCs or T cells enriched from blood (not recorded which). The origin of this receptor is a man aged 40-49 years in a cohort exposed to, infected with or recovered from COVID-19 (not recorded which). The rearrangement uses TRBV28 and TRBJ1-5; 9 nucleotides line up with TRBD1. The CDR3, as DNA: TGTGCCAGCAGGCCCCGACAGGGGGTGAGTCAGCCCCAGCATTTT. Translating it yields CASRPRQGVSQPQHF.